The source of this T cell receptor beta chain is a study of blood T cells in healthy people across ages. A second PCR of 7 to 11 cycles used a sample-barcoded 5' primer and a J-beta primer mix. Each of the cDNA molecules was tagged by a template-switch adaptor with 12 random nucleotides. TCRdb reprocessed the 5' RACE reads with MiXCR, giving one entry per CDR3 protein. Of 550,000 to 750,000 distinct CDR3 sequences detected, under 25% appear once; the ten largest clones hold roughly 3.6%. This clonotype was found many times. Per individual sample, total RNA of at least 6 micrograms was extracted. Trimming pared 2 bases from V and 0 bases from J, leaving 7 bases between. There are 14 residues in the CDR3.

The TCR comes from a man in his 70s in good health. The sample consisted of blood. The chain has TRBV12-3 or TRBV12-4 and TRBJ2-5; no clear D. The CDR3 DNA reads TGTGCCAGCAGTTTAAACTCGTACCAAGAGACCCAGTACTTC. Translated, it gives CASSLNSYQETQYF.